Presented here are 10 T cell receptor beta chains from one specimen sequenced in a study of T cells in Graves' hyperthyroidism and ophthalmopathy. It was RNA transcripts that yielded the amplified TCR beta CDR3 regions. HTBI primers drove first-round RT-PCR of the TCR CDR3. From the multiplex PCR reads, TCRdb called clonotypes with MiXCR, one entry per CDR3 protein. The table lists more than 300,000 distinct CDR3 sequences, less than 20% of them singletons. The sample consisted of blood. The receptors originated from a man between 18 and 35 years old with Graves' ophthalmopathy.

This clonotype appeared a few times. The J gene is TRBJ1-4, the V gene TRBV5-8, with 9 bases fitting TRBD1. V lost 4 bases and J lost 4; bases outside the gene matches: 5. The CDR3 covers 15 residues. Germline V gene sequence: CDR1 SGHTS, CDR2 YDEGEE. The CDR3 DNA is TGTGCCAGCAGCCCAGGGACAGGGCTTAATGAAAAACTGTTTTTT. This gives the protein CASSPGTGLNEKLFF.

This clonotype was recorded at least ten times. This rearrangement joins TRBV3-1 to TRBJ2-1; TRBD1 matches at 10 bases. Germline V gene sequence: CDR1 LGHDT, CDR2 YNNKEL (reference sequence). The CDR3 contains 16 residues. The trim removed 2 bases at V and 7 bases at J, leaving 8 bases unmatched. CDR3 region: CASSQRARDRGNEQFF. The CDR3 DNA sequence: TGTGCCAGCAGCCAAAGGGCACGGGACAGGGGAAATGAGCAGTTCTTC.

This clonotype was counted between two and nine times. This may arise from a read error, as a much more abundant clone is one base away. This chain joins TRBV6-1 and TRBJ1-1; D is unclear. CDR1 is MNHNS, CDR2 SASEGT, per germline. This CDR3 comprises 13 residues. V lost 5 bases to trimming and J lost 8 bases, with 15 bases between them. CDR3 bases: TGTGCCAGCAGTCAGAGTGTAGGTTTCGAAGCTTTCTTT. This gives the protein CASSQSVGFEAFF.

This clonotype was seen more than once but under ten times. This chain connects TRBV12-3 or TRBV12-4 to TRBJ1-5, with D possibly being TRBD1 (6 bases). The CDR3 has 14 amino acids. Trimming took 5 bases from V and 5 from J, leaving 13 bases between them. The CDR3 bases are TGTGCCAGCAGTAAGACAGGAGACTATCAGCCCCAGCATTTT. Translated, it gives CASSKTGDYQPQHF.

This clonotype has more than one count but fewer than ten. The rearrangement links TRBV7-2 to TRBJ2-5, with D perhaps matching TRBD1 (5 bases). The CDR3 length is 15 residues. Germline-derived CDR1 and CDR2 are SGHTA and FQGNSA. The V and J ends lost 2 bases and 5 bases respectively, with 15 bases between them. CDR3 in amino acids: CASSLYPSSGETQYF. CDR3 nucleotides: TGTGCCAGCAGCTTATATCCCTCCTCAGGGGAGACCCAGTACTTC.

Turning to this clonotype: A single base separates this from a much larger clone, so it may be a read error. The chain couples TRBV3-1 to TRBJ2-7; 10 bases are shared with TRBD2. The CDR3 runs 15 residues. V lost 5 bases to trimming and J lost 4 bases; unmatched junction nucleotides: 8. In germline, CDR1 is LGHDT, CDR2 YNNKEL (reference sequence). The CDR3 DNA sequence: TGTGCCAGCAGCGTTGGGACTAGCGACCTATACGAGCAGTACTTC. Translating gives CASSVGTSDLYEQYF.

The sample holds many counts of this clonotype. This rearrangement joins TRBV5-6 to TRBJ1-2; no firm D call. Germline V lookup: CDR1 SGHDT, CDR2 YYEEEE. This CDR3 contains 12 residues. V shed 1 base and J shed 7 bases, with 8 bases lying between them. The CDR3 loop is CASSLLGSGYTF. The CDR3 nucleotides are TGTGCCAGCAGCTTGCTCGGCAGTGGCTACACCTTC.

This clonotype was picked up a small number of times. The rearrangement uses TRBV27 and TRBJ1-1, with 7 bases lining up with TRBD1. Germline loops: CDR1 MNHEY, CDR2 SMNVEV (reference sequence). The CDR3 contains 12 residues. The V gene end was trimmed by 0 bases and the J gene end by 12 bases; junction bases not matched to a gene: 4. This CDR3 reads CASSLSGRGTFF. CDR3 in DNA: TGTGCCAGCAGTTTATCGGGCAGGGGGACTTTCTTT.

The chain uses TRBV6-1 and TRBJ1-5; maybe TRBD1 (5 bases). The germline CDR1 and CDR2 sequences are MNHNS and SASEGT. Trimming removed 2 bases from V and 1 base from J, with 12 bases in between. The CDR3 has 16 amino acids. The CDR3, as DNA: TGTGCCAGCAGTGAAAACGGGGGAGGCAGCAATCAGCCCCAGCATTTT. It specifies CASSENGGGSNQPQHF.

This clonotype occurred many times. The chain links TRBV2 to TRBJ2-1; 12 bases match TRBD1. V trimming: 6 bases; J trimming: 9 bases; junction bases outside the gene matches: 9. The CDR3 runs to 15 residues. CDR1 SNHLY and CDR2 FYNNEI come from the germline V gene. The CDR3 DNA sequence: TGTGCCAGCAGCGCCCACCGGGACAGGGGGCTTGAGCAGTTCTTC. It translates to CASSAHRDRGLEQFF.